This T cell receptor (beta chain) was profiled in a study of blood T cell repertoires in COVID-19. As for the study in general: Sample material is recorded as cDNA or gDNA derived from T cells, B-cell-depleted T cells, or PBMCs.

In the authors' methods: Reference gene primer amplification in the assay estimated nucleated cell counts. Profiled with immunoSEQ multiplex PCR; TCRdb holds only in-frame clones, not every one. The V and J calls and clone size come from that table; D and trimming were worked out from the DNA. Of roughly 150,000 clones detected, roughly 80% appear once; the ten largest clones hold roughly 6%. Trimming at V came to 3 bases and at J to 0 bases, leaving 6 bases not matched to a gene. The CDR3 has 16 residues. Per germline, CDR1 SGHAT and CDR2 FQNNGV. The participants were between about 18 and 90 years old and came from some 23 US areas. Participant-given clinical history determined each cohort assignment.

V gene TRBV11-2 combines with J gene TRBJ2-5, with 8 bases that match TRBD2. The clonotype originates from a woman in her thirties or forties with acute COVID-19. The material sequenced was PBMCs or T cells enriched from blood (not recorded which). CDR3 in DNA: TGTGCCAGCAGCTTGTTTACTAGCGGATACCAAGAGACCCAGTACTTC. It encodes CASSLFTSGYQETQYF. The entire variable domain, with the rest obtained from reference TRBV11-2 and TRBJ2-5, is as follows: EAGVAQSPRYKIIEKRQSVAFWCNPISGHATLYWYQQILGQGPKLLIQFQNNGVVDDSQLPKDRFSAERLKGVDSTLKIQPAKLEDSAVYLCASSLFTSGYQETQYFGPGTRLLVL.